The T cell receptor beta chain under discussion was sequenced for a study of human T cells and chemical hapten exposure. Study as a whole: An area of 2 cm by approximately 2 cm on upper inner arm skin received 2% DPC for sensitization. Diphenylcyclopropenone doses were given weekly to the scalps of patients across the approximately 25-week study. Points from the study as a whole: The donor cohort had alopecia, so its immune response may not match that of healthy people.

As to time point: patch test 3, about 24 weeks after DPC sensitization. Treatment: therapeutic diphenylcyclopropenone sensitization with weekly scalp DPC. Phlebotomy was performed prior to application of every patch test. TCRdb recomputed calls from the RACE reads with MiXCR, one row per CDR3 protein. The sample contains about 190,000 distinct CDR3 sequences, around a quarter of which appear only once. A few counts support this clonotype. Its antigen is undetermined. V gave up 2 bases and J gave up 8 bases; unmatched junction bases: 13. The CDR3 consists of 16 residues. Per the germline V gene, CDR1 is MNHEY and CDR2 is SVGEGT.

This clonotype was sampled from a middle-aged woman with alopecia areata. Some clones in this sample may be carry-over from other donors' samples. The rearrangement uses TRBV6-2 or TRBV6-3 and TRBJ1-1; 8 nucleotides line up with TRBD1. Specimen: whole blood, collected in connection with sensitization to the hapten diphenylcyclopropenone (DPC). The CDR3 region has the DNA TGTGCCAGCAGTTACCCGCGACAGGGGCGACCCTTGGAAGCTTTCTTT. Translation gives CASSYPRQGRPLEAFF.